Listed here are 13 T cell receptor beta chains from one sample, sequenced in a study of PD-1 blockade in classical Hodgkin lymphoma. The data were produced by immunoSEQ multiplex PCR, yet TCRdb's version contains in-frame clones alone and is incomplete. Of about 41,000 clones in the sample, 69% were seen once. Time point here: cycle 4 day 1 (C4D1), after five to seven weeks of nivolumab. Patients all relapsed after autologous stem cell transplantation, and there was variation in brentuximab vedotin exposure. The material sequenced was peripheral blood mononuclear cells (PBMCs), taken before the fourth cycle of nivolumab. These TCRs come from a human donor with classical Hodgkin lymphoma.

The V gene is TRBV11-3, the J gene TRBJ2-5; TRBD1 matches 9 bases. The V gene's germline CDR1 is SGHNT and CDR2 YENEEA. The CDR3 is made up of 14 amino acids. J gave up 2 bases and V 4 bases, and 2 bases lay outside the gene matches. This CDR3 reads CASSSGQGQETQYF. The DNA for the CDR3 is TGTGCCAGCAGCTCGGGACAGGGACAAGAGACCCAGTACTTC.

CDR3 in amino acids: CASSVGAGVSYEQYF. For the CDR3, the DNA is TGTGCCAGCAGCGTAGGGGCCGGGGTCTCCTACGAGCAGTACTTC. This chain uses TRBV9 with TRBJ2-7, with a possible D match to TRBD2 (5 bases). V lost 0 bases, J lost 0 bases, and 10 bases lay in between. CDR1 and CDR2 from the germline V gene are SGDLS and YYNGEE. This CDR3 region has 15 residues.

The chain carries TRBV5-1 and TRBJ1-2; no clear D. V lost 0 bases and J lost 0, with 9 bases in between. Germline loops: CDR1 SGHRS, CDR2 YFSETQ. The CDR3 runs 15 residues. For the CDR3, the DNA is TGCGCCAGCAGCTTGGTGACGGACGCTAACTATGGCTACACCTTC. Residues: CASSLVTDANYGYTF.

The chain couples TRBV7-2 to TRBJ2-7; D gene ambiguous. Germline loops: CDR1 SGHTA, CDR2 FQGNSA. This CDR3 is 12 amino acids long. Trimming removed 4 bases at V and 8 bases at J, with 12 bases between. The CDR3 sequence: CASSWVDRQQYF. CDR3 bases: TGTGCCAGCAGCTGGGTTGATCGGCAGCAGTACTTC.

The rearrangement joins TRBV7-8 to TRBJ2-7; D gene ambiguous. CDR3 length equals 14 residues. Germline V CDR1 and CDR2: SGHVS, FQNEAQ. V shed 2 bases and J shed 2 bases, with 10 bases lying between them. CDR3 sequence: CASSLLATAYEQYF. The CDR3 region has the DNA TGTGCCAGCAGCTTACTGGCTACCGCCTACGAGCAGTACTTC.

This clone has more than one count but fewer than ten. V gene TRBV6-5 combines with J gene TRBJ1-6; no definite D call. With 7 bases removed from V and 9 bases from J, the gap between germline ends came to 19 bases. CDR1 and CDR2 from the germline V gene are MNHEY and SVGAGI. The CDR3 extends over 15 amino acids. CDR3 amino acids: CASMEDAPRSSPLHF. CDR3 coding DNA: TGTGCCAGCATGGAAGACGCTCCCAGGAGTTCACCCCTCCACTTT.

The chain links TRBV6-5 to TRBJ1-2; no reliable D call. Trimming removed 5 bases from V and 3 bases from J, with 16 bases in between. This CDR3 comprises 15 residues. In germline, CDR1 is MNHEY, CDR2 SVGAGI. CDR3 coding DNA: TGTGCCAGCAGTGCGGGGAATTCTCCCTACTATGGCTACACCTTC. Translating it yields CASSAGNSPYYGYTF.

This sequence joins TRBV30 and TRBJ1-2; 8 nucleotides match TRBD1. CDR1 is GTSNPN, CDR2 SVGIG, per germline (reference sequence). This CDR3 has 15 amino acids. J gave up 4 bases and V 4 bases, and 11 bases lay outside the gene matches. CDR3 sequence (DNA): TGTGCCTGGATGGGGACAGGCCTTTTGGGCTATGGCTACACCTTC. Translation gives CAWMGTGLLGYGYTF. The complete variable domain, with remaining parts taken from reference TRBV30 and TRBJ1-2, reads SQTIHQWPATLVQPVGSPLSLECTVEGTSNPNLYWYRQAAGRGLQLLFYSVGIGQISSEVPQNLSASRPQDRQFILSSKKLLLSDSGFYLCAWMGTGLLGYGYTFGSGTRLTVV.

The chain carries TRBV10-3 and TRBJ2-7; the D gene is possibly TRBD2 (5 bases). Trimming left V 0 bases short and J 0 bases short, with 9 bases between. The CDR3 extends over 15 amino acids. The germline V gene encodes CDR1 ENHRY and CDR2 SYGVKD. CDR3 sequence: CAISESTGGSYEQYF. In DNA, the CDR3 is TGTGCCATCAGTGAGTCAACTGGAGGCTCCTACGAGCAGTACTTC.

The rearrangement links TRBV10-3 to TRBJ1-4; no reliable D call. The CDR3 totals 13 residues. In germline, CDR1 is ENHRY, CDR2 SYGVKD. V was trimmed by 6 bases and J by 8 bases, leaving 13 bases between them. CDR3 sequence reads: CAISKDLREKLFF. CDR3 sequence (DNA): TGTGCCATCAGCAAAGACCTGAGGGAAAAACTGTTTTTT.

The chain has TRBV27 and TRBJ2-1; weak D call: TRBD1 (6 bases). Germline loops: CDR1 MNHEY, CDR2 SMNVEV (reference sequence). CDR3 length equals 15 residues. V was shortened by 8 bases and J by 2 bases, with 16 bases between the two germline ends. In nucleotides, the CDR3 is TGTGCCAGCTGCCTCGAAGGGACAACCTACAATGAGCAGTTCTTC. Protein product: CASCLEGTTYNEQFF.

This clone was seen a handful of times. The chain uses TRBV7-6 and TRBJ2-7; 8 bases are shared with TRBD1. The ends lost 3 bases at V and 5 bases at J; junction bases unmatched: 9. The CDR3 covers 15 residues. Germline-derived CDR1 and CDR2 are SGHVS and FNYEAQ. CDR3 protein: CASSFFPGGADEQYF. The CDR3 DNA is TGTGCCAGCAGCTTCTTCCCAGGGGGCGCGGACGAGCAGTACTTC.

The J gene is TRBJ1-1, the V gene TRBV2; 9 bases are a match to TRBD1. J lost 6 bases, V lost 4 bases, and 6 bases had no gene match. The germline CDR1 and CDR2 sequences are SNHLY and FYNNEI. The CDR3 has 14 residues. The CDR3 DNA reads TGTGCCAGCAGTGGGGACAGGGAGGTTGCTGAAGCTTTCTTT. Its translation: CASSGDREVAEAFF.